The rows below give T cell receptor beta chains drawn from one sample of a study of spatial heterogeneity in lung cancer. Via MiXCR, TCRdb re-called the 5' RACE reads, giving one row per CDR3 protein. The data show about 14,000 distinct CDR3 sequences, about a tenth seen once. Material: PBMCs, obtained at surgery. Receptors originate from a male donor with early-stage non-small cell lung cancer. CDR3s include the opening cysteine and the closing phenylalanine or tryptophan. The D gene is left open where the match is weak. Expanded clones get a size class; other rows say once, few or many, or leave the size out.

16 many . TRBJ1-1 TRBV29-1 TGCAGCGTTGAAGATGTAGCCCGCGGGAGCGGCACTGAAGCTTTCTTT CSVEDVARGSGTEAFF
18 few TRBD1 TRBJ1-2 TRBV7-9 TGTGCCAGCAGCCCGACAGCCGGGACAGGGGTTAGCGGCCATGGCTACACCTTC CASSPTAGTGVSGHGYTF
14 many TRBD1 TRBJ1-4 TRBV6-2/TRBV6-3 TGTGCCAGCAGTTCCGTGACAGGGGGCGAAAAACTGTTTTTT CASSSVTGGEKLFF
13 . TRBD2 TRBJ2-3 TRBV29-1 TGCAGCGTTGAGACTAGCGGCACAGATACGCAGTATTTT CSVETSGTDTQYF
19 many TRBD2 TRBJ2-2 TRBV7-8 TGTGCCAGCAGCTTAGTGGGACTAGCGGGAGGGCTGCGCACCGGGGAGCTGTTTTTT CASSLVGLAGGLRTGELFF
16 medium-sized TRBD1 TRBJ1-4 TRBV6-5 TGTGCCAGCAGTCACCGGGACAGGGGAACTAATGAAAAACTGTTTTTT CASSHRDRGTNEKLFF
16 many TRBD2 TRBJ2-7 TRBV4-1 TGCGCCAGCAGCCTACCGGGGACTAGCGGACCCTACGAGCAGTACTTC CASSLPGTSGPYEQYF
15 . . TRBJ2-5 TRBV6-2/TRBV6-3 TGTGCCAGCTCCCCCGCCGGGCGGTCCCAAGAGACCCAGTACTTC CASSPAGRSQETQYF
17 . . TRBJ2-1 TRBV14 TGTGCCAGCAGCCAAGATTTTGGGAGCTCCTCCTACAATGAGCAGTTCTTC CASSQDFGSSSYNEQFF
15 many TRBD1 TRBJ2-5 TRBV7-2 TGTGCCAGCAGCTCCGGACCACAGGGGGCAGAGACCCAGTACTTC CASSSGPQGAETQYF
16 . TRBD2 TRBJ2-3 TRBV7-2 TGTGCCAGCAGGCGTACTAGCGGGACGGTCCCAGATACGCAGTATTTT CASRRTSGTVPDTQYF
14 few . TRBJ2-7 TRBV6-6 TGTGCCAGCAGCTCTAGCCGGGACGTCGTAGAGCAGTACTTC CASSSSRDVVEQYF
13 medium-sized . TRBJ2-5 TRBV7-9 TGTGCCAGCAGCCAGTCCGTTAAAGAGACCCAGTACTTC CASSQSVKETQYF
13 . . TRBJ2-3 TRBV2 TGTGCCAGCACGTATCGGCGCGGGGATACGCAGTATTTT CASTYRRGDTQYF
16 few . TRBJ2-2 TRBV5-4 TGTGCCAGCAGCCCAAGAGGAGGGTCTGATGTCGGGGAGCTGTTTTTT CASSPRGGSDVGELFF
15 many TRBD2 TRBJ2-1 TRBV28 TGTGCCAGCAGTTCCTTTGCGGGAGTGGGAAATGAGCAGTTCTTC CASSSFAGVGNEQFF
19 many TRBD2 TRBJ2-7 TRBV5-1 TGCGCCAGCAGCTTGGAGGGGCTAGCGGGAGTAAGGGCCCGCTACGAGCAGTACTTC CASSLEGLAGVRARYEQYF
15 many TRBD2 TRBJ2-7 TRBV6-2/TRBV6-3 TGTGCCAGCACCGAAAGCGGGAGGACGTTCTACGAGCAGTACTTC CASTESGRTFYEQYF
12 many . TRBJ2-3 TRBV7-2 TGTGCCAGCAGCTTTCCGGCGGGTACGCAGTATTTT CASSFPAGTQYF
16 many . TRBJ2-5 TRBV27 TGTGCCAGCAGTCAAAGTGGAAGTGCGCGCGGAGAGACCCAGTACTTC CASSQSGSARGETQYF
14 many TRBD2 TRBJ2-1 TRBV20-1 TGCAGTGCTAGTAATCTAGCGGGTGCTTATGAGCAGTTCTTC CSASNLAGAYEQFF
14 many . TRBJ2-7 TRBV7-2 TGTGCCAGCAGCCCACGGACACCAAACTACGAGCAGTACTTC CASSPRTPNYEQYF
11 many . TRBJ2-1 TRBV20-1 TGCAGTGTTAGCGGCTACAATGAGCAGTTCTTC CSVSGYNEQFF
12 many . TRBJ2-7 TRBV7-2 TGTGCCAGCAGCTTAGATTTCTCCGAGCAGTACTTC CASSLDFSEQYF
15 many TRBD1 TRBJ2-7 TRBV24-1 TGTGCCACCAGGTCCCCTCCTGGACAGGGCGGTGAGCAGTACTTC CATRSPPGQGGEQYF
11 many . TRBJ2-1 TRBV6-1 TGTGCCAGCACCCCATTAGTGGGGCAGTTCTTC CASTPLVGQFF
14 many . TRBJ2-7 TRBV7-2 TGTGCCAGCAGCTTAAGGACAGACTCCTACGAGCAGTACTTC CASSLRTDSYEQYF
11 . . TRBJ2-5 TRBV20-1 TGCAGTGCCTTAGAGGGAGAGACCCAGTACTTC CSALEGETQYF
19 . TRBD2 TRBJ2-3 TRBV7-3 TGTGCCAGCAGCTTAGGGTTGCTAGCGGGAGGGCCCCACACGGATACGCAGTATTTT CASSLGLLAGGPHTDTQYF
12 few . TRBJ2-7 TRBV12-3/TRBV12-4 TGTGCCAGCAGTTTAGATCGAGGGGAGCAGTACTTC CASSLDRGEQYF
12 many TRBD2 TRBJ2-7 TRBV29-1 TGCAGCGCCGGACTAGCGAACTACGAGCAGTACTTC CSAGLANYEQYF
15 . . TRBJ2-3 TRBV7-8 TGTGCCAGCAGCTTAGGGTCGAGGGACACAGATACGCAGTATTTT CASSLGSRDTDTQYF
16 many TRBD1 TRBJ2-1 TRBV6-1 TGTGCCAGCAGTGAACGGACAGGGCCCCCCTACAATGAGCAGTTCTTC CASSERTGPPYNEQFF
16 many . TRBJ1-2 TRBV28 TGTGCCAGCAAAACCCCGTTTCCAGGGGATTCCTATGGCTACACCTTC CASKTPFPGDSYGYTF
14 . TRBD2 TRBJ2-7 TRBV6-5 TGTGCCAGCGCCTTGCGCGGGAGAGGGGACGAGCAGTACTTC CASALRGRGDEQYF
14 many TRBD1 TRBJ1-3 TRBV5-1 TGCGCCAGCAGTTCGGGACAGGGACGAAACACCATATATTTT CASSSGQGRNTIYF
16 many TRBD1 TRBJ2-5 TRBV28 TGTGCCAGCAGTTTCTCTTCAGGGGGCCTCCAAGAGACCCAGTACTTC CASSFSSGGLQETQYF
17 once TRBD1 TRBJ2-2 TRBV4-3 TGCGCCAGCAGCCAGATGGCCGGGACAGGGAACACCGGGGAGCTGTTTTTT CASSQMAGTGNTGELFF
12 few . TRBJ1-1 TRBV30 TGTGCCTGGAGTGTACTGCGAGGGAGAGCTTTCTTT CAWSVLRGRAFF
15 many . TRBJ2-7 TRBV6-6 TGTGCCAGCAGTCCGAGACAGCCCCATATCTACGAGCAGTACTTC CASSPRQPHIYEQYF
14 many . TRBJ2-2 TRBV10-3 TGTGCCATCACCACCCCCCCGGGCACCGGGGAGCTGTTTTTT CAITTPPGTGELFF
14 . . TRBJ1-2 TRBV11-2 TGTGCCAGCAGTCAAGTTGGAACCAGCTATGGCTACACCTTC CASSQVGTSYGYTF
16 many . TRBJ2-1 TRBV15 TGTGCCACCAGCATCGTCTCCCGGGGAATTGAGAATGAGCAGTTCTTC CATSIVSRGIENEQFF
12 many . TRBJ1-1 TRBV29-1 TGCAGCGTTTGGCCTCCGGGGGCTGAAGCTTTCTTT CSVWPPGAEAFF
15 few TRBD2 TRBJ2-1 TRBV19 TGTGCCAGTAGTATTTTAGCGGGCCACTACAATGAGCAGTTCTTC CASSILAGHYNEQFF
15 many TRBD2 TRBJ2-7 TRBV19 TGTGCCAGTAGTATGGCTAGCGGGAGGATCTACGAGCAGTACTTC CASSMASGRIYEQYF
14 many . TRBJ2-5 TRBV6-5 TGTGCCAGCAGTTACAGGTCGTACCAAGAGACCCAGTACTTC CASSYRSYQETQYF
14 many . TRBJ2-1 TRBV19 TGTGCCAGTAGTGGGAGGGGGCGCATGAATGAGCAGTTCTTC CASSGRGRMNEQFF
14 few TRBD1 TRBJ2-5 TRBV5-1 TGCGCCAGCAACTTGGGGGACAGACAAGAGACCCAGTACTTC CASNLGDRQETQYF
15 many . TRBJ1-5 TRBV15 TGTGCCACCAGCAGAGATGCACAGGGTTGGCAGCCCCAGCATTTT CATSRDAQGWQPQHF
15 . . TRBJ2-1 TRBV7-3 TGTGCCAGCAGAGCAGGGGCAGGACCCTACAATGAGCAGTTCTTC CASRAGAGPYNEQFF
13 many . TRBJ2-7 TRBV5-1 TGCGCCAGCAGCTTGGGTAGCTCCTACGAGCAGTACTTC CASSLGSSYEQYF
15 . . TRBJ2-3 TRBV12-3/TRBV12-4 TGTGCCAGCAGTTTCGGGGCTACTTTGGCAGATACGCAGTATTTT CASSFGATLADTQYF
15 medium-sized . TRBJ2-2 TRBV7-3 TGTGCCAGCAGCCTCCTCCCGGGATACACCGGGGAGCTGTTTTTT CASSLLPGYTGELFF
14 many . TRBJ2-7 TRBV7-8 TGTGCCAGCAGCTTGCAGACAGTACCCTACGAGCAGTACTTC CASSLQTVPYEQYF
12 many . TRBJ2-5 TRBV7-2 TGTGCCAGCAGCCATAACCTAGAGGCCCAGTACTTC CASSHNLEAQYF
13 many . TRBJ1-2 TRBV10-3 TGTGCCATCAGTGTCGGTACGACGAATGGCTACACCTTC CAISVGTTNGYTF
14 many . TRBJ2-3 TRBV5-1 TGCGCCAGCAGCAATAGACAGGGCACAGATACGCAGTATTTT CASSNRQGTDTQYF
16 . TRBD2 TRBJ2-5 TRBV4-1 TGCGCCAGCAGCCAAGGGGGCGGGAGAACCCTCGGGACCCAGTACTTC CASSQGGGRTLGTQYF